The source of this TCR beta chain is a study of blood T cells in healthy people across ages. Findings and caveats of the study: As age increased, TCR beta diversity per million T cells fell in a roughly linear fashion.

As to this clonotype: As yet, its antigen is unknown. With a much larger clone just one base away, this may be a read error.

Then a second PCR, running roughly 6 to 12 cycles, was carried out with a sample-barcoded 5' primer and a J-beta primer mix. Using its own MiXCR run on the 5' RACE reads, TCRdb lists one record per CDR3 protein. Of fewer than 800,000 distinct CDR3 sequences listed, about 30% are singletons. This clonotype originated in a woman aged 80 or older in good health. Sequencing used blood.

The CDR3 here is CASSEIVGQPQETQYF. In DNA form, the CDR3 reads TGTGCCAGCAGTGAAATCGTGGGACAGCCACAAGAGACCCAGTACTTC. This chain uses TRBV6-1 with TRBJ2-5; 7 nucleotides agree with TRBD1. The CDR3 sequence is 16 residues long. The V and J ends lost 2 bases and 2 bases, in that order; junction bases with no gene match: 8. Germline CDR1 MNHNS, CDR2 SASEGT.